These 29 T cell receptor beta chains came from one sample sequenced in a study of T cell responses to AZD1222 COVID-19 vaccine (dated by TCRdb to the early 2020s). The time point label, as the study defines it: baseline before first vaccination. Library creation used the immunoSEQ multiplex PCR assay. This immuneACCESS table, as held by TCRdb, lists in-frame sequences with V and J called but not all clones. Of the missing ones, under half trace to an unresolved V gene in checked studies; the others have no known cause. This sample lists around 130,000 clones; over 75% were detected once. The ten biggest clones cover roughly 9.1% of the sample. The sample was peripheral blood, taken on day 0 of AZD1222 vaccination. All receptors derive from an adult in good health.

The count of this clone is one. CDR3 in DNA: TGCAGCGTTGAGGCAGTTTATGGAAACACCATATATTTT. It specifies CSVEAVYGNTIYF. The V gene is TRBV29-1, the J gene TRBJ1-3; D is unclear. This CDR3 is 13 amino acids long. Trimming stripped 3 bases from V and 3 bases from J, with 9 bases between. Germline values: CDR1 SQVTM, CDR2 ANQGSEA.

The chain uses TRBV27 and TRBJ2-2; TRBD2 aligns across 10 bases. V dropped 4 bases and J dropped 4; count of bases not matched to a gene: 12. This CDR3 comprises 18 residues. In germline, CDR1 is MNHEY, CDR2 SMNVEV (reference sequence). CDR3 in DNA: TGTGCCAGCAGTTCCCCCTTAACTAGCGGGACCGCCACCGGGGAGCTGTTTTTT. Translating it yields CASSSPLTSGTATGELFF.

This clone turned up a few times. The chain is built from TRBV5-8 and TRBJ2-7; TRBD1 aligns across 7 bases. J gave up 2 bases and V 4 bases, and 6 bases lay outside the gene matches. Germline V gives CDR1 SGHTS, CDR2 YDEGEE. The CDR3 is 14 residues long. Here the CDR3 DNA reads TGTGCCAGCAGCGTTGGACAGGTACCCTACGAGCAGTACTTC. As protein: CASSVGQVPYEQYF.

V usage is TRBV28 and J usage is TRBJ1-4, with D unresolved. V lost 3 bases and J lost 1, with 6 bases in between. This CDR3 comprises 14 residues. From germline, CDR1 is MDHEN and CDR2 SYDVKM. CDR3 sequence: CASSFGRTNEKLFF. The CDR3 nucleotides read TGTGCCAGCAGTTTTGGGAGAACTAATGAAAAACTGTTTTTT.

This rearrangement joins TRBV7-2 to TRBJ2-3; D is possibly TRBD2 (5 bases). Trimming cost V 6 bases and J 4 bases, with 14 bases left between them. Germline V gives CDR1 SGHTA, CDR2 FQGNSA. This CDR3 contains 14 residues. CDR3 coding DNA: TGTGCCAGCAGTTTCGATTACGGGGCAGATACGCAGTATTTT. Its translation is CASSFDYGADTQYF.

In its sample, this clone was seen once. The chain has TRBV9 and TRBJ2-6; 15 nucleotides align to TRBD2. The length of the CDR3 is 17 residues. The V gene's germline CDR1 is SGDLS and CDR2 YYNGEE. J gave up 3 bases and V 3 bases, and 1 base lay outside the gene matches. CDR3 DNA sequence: TGTGCCAGCAGCGCGGGACTAGCGGGAGGTGGGGCCAACGTCCTGACTTTC. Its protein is CASSAGLAGGGANVLTF.

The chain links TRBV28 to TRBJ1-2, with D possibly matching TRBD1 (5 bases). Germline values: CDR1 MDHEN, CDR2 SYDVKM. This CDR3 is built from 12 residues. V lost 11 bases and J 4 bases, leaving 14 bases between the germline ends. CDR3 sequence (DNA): TGTGCCTGCGTAGGGGACGGCTATGGCTACACCTTC. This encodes CACVGDGYGYTF.

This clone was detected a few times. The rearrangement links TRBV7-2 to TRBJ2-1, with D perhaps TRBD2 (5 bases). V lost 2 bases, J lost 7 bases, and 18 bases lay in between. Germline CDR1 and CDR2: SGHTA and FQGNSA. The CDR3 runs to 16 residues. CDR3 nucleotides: TGTGCCAGCAGCTTACGGGAAGACTGGGTTATGAATGAGCAGTTCTTC. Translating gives CASSLREDWVMNEQFF.

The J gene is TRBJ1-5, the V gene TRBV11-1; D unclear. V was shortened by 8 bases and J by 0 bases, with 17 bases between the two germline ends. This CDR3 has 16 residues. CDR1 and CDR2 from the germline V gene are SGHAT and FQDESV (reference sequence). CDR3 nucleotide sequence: TGTGCCAGCCCCACACCCACTGATTATAGCAATCAGCCCCAGCATTTT. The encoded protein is CASPTPTDYSNQPQHF.

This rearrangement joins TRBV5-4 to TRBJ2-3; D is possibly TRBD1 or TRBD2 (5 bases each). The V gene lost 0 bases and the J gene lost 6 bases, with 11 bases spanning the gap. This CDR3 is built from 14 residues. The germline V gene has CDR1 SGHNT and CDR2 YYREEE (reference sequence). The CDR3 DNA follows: TGTGCCAGCAGCTTGGTCGGGGCGGGCGATACGCAGTATTTT. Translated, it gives CASSLVGAGDTQYF.

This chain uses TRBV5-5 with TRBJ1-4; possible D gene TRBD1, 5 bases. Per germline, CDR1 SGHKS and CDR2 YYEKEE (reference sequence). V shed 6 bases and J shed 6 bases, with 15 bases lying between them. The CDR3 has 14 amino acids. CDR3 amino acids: CASISGTQDEKLFF. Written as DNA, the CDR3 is TGTGCCAGCATTTCCGGGACCCAAGATGAAAAACTGTTTTTT.

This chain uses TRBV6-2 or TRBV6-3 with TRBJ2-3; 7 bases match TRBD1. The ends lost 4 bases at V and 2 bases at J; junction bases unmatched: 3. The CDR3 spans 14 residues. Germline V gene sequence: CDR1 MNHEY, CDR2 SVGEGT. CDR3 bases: TGTGCCAGCAGTTCGGGACAGAACACAGATACGCAGTATTTT. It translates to CASSSGQNTDTQYF.

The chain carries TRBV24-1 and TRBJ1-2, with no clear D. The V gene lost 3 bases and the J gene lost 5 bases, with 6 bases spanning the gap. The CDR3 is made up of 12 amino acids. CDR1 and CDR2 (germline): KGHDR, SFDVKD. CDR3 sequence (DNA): TGTGCCACCAGTGATCTTGAATATGGCTACACCTTC. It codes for CATSDLEYGYTF.

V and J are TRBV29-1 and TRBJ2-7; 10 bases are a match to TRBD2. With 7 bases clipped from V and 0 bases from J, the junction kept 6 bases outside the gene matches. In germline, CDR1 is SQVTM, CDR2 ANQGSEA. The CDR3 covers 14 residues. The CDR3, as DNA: TGCAGCGCCCCACTAGCGGGGACCTCCTACGAGCAGTACTTC. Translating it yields CSAPLAGTSYEQYF.

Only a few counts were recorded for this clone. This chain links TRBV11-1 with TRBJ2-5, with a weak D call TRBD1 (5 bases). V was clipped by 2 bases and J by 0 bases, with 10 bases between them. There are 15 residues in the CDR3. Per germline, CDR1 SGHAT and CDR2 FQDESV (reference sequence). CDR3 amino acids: CASSLTPGYQETQYF. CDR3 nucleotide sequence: TGTGCCAGCAGCTTAACACCAGGGTACCAAGAGACCCAGTACTTC.

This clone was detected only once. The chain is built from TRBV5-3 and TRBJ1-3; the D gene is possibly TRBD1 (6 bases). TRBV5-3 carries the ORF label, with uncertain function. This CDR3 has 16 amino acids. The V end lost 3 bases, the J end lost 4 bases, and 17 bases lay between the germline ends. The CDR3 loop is CARSWGAAEHGNTIYF. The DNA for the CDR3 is TGTGCCAGAAGCTGGGGGGCTGCAGAGCACGGAAACACCATATATTTT.

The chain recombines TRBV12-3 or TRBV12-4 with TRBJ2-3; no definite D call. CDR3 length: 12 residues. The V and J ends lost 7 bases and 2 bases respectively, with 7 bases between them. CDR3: CASTYYTDTQYF. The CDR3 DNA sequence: TGTGCCAGCACTTATTACACAGATACGCAGTATTTT.

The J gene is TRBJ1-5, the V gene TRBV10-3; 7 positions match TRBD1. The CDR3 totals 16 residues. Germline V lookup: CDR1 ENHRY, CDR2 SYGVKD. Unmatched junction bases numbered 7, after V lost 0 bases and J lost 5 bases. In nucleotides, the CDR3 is TGTGCCATCAGTGAGTCGAACCCCAGGGGGGATCAGCCCCAGCATTTT. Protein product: CAISESNPRGDQPQHF.

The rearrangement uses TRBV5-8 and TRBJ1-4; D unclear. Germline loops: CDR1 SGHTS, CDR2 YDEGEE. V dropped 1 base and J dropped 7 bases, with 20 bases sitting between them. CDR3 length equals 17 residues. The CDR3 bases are TGTGCCAGCAGCTTGCCGCTGGACGGACTGGGAAGTGAAAAACTGTTTTTT. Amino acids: CASSLPLDGLGSEKLFF.

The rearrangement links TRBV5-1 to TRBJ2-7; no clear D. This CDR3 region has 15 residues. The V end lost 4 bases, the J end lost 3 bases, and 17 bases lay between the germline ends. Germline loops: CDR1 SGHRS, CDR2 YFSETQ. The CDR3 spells CASSPGPDAHYEQYF. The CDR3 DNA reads TGCGCCAGCAGCCCCGGGCCCGACGCACACTACGAGCAGTACTTC.

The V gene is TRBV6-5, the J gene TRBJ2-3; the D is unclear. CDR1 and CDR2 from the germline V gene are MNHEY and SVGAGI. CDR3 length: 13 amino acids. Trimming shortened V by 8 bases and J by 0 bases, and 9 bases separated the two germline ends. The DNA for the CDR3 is TGTGCCAGCGTTAGGGAAAGCACAGATACGCAGTATTTT. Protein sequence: CASVRESTDTQYF.

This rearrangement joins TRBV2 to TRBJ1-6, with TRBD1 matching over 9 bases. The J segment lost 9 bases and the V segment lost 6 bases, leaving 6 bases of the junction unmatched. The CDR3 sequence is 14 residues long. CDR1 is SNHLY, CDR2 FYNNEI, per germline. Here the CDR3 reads CASRRQGVFSPLHF. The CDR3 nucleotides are TGTGCCAGCAGGCGACAGGGGGTGTTTTCACCCCTCCACTTT.

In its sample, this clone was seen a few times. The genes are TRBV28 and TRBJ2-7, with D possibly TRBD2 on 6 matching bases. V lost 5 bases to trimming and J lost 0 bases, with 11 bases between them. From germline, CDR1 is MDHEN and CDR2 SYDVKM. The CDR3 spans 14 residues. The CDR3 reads CASSLRGGSYEQYF. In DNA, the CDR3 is TGTGCCAGCAGTCTTAGGGGAGGCTCCTACGAGCAGTACTTC.

DNA of the CDR3: TGTGCCAGCAGTCGACTCGGGGAAGCTAATGAAAAACTGTTTTTT. Translated: CASSRLGEANEKLFF. This chain uses TRBV7-2 with TRBJ1-4; D is ambiguous. V gave up 6 bases and J gave up 3 bases, with 14 bases separating them. Germline loops: CDR1 SGHTA, CDR2 FQGNSA. CDR3 length: 15 amino acids.

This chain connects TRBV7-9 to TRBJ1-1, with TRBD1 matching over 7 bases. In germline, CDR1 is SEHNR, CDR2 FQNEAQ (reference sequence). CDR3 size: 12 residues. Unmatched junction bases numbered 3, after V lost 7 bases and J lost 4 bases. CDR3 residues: CASIAGGTEAFF. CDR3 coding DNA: TGTGCCAGCATTGCAGGGGGCACTGAAGCTTTCTTT.

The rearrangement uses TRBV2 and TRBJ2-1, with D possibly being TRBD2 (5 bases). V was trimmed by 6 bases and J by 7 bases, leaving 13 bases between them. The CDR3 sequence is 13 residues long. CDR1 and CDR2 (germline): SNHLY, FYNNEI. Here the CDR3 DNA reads TGTGCCAGCAGCCAGAGCCGCGGGAATGAGCAGTTCTTC. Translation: CASSQSRGNEQFF.

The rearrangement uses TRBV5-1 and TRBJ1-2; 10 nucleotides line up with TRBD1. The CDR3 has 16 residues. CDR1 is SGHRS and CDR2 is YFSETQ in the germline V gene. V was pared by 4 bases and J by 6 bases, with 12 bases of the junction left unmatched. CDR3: CASSTVPGQGTNGYTF. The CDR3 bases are TGCGCCAGCAGCACCGTCCCGGGACAGGGGACAAATGGCTACACCTTC.

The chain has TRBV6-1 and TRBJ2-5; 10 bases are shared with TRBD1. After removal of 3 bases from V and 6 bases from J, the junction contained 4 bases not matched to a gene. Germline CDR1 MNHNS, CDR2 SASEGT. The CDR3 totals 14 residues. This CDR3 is CASSDRTGGQTQYF. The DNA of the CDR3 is TGTGCCAGCAGTGATAGGACAGGGGGACAGACCCAGTACTTC.

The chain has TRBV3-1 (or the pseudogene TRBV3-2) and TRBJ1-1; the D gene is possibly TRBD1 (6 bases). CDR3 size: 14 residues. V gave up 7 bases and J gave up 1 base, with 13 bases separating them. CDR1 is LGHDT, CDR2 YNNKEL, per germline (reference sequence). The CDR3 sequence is CASTSLDRNTEAFF. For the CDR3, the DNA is TGTGCCAGCACCTCATTGGACAGGAACACTGAAGCTTTCTTT.